This T cell receptor beta chain was captured in a study of cytomegalovirus exposure and HLA in healthy donors (dated by TCRdb to the late 2010s). Context from the whole study: An earlier analysis of approximately 640 of the donors reported approximately 270 Gb of sequence data and 100 million to 130 million unique TCR beta sequences from about 179 million T cells. About 320 gigabases of sequencing data and tens of millions of unique TCR sequences were included in an early release covering about 620 HLA-typed donors. Among the roughly 400 genotyped donors, approximately 77% belonged to the genetic ancestry cluster associated with self-reported Caucasian donors. The aim of the study was to test whether cataloging public T cell receptors could identify signatures of past pathogen exposure. The study profiled the T cell repertoires of 500 to 800 subjects by immunosequencing and related them to cytomegalovirus serostatus. In addition to the first cohort of approximately 650 subjects, a separate validation cohort of approximately 130 different subjects was used. To predict cytomegalovirus infection status, the study brought together high-throughput TCR immunosequencing, statistical association of individual TCRs with disease status, and machine learning. To study patterns of TCR occurrence, a later analysis re-analyzed previously published TCR beta repertoires from 666 donors and added high-resolution HLA genotyping. Rather than drawing on any new phenotypic data, the later analysis identified candidate immune exposures from TCR beta sequences and the way those sequences occurred across donors. In an earlier analysis of 587 of the donors, high-throughput TCR beta sequencing was used to judge whether each TCR beta V gene segment behaved as functional or pseudogenic. Donor age, sex, ethnicity and CMV serostatus were compiled together with the repertoire data. In a later genetic analysis, genome-wide SNP genotypes for about 65% of the roughly 700 donors were used, and that subset was treated as a discovery cohort. Every discovery cohort repertoire had been produced on one sequencing platform. Both class I and class II loci were covered by HLA typing, at four-digit resolution. Typing coverage differed by locus: A, B, C, DRB1 and DQB1 were typed in about 620-630 donors, DQA1 in about 510, DPA1 in 600 to 610, and DPB1 in just under 490. About five DR-DQ haplotypes were treated as single units for association and clustering because of strong linkage in the cohort. Across roughly 420 genotyped donors of the cohort, an average of approximately 240,000 unique TCR beta nucleotide sequences per donor were sequenced, and 15% to 20% of those sequences were non-productive. Summary of the overall study and its limitations: In this cohort, only TCR beta chains were sequenced, and detectable features were limited by the absence of alpha or paired-chain data. While some public TCRs were present in many individuals, most TCR sequences turned up only very rarely across donors. Compared with equally common non-associated chains, HLA-associated TCR beta chains in a later analysis were more clonally expanded and had lower generation probabilities. Several of the top co-occurrence clusters appeared to be linked to parvovirus B19, influenza, CMV and Epstein-Barr virus, according to a later analysis. In both the original and validation cohorts, the classifier was reported to diagnose cytomegalovirus status with high specificity and sensitivity. Roughly 15 rarely observed V segments, including chromosome 9 orphons, were excluded from the earlier analysis of approximately 500 of the donors because counts were too low. A cluster of highly shared sequence variants was judged likely to be a technical artifact of the sequencing pipeline. A further reported finding was that TCR beta sequences accurately predicted the HLA-A and HLA-B alleles for most subjects in the first cohort. In a later genetic analysis, fewer N-insertions in productive TCRs were reported among donors in an Asian-associated ancestry cluster than the roughly 700-donor mean. An association between a missense DCLRE1C variant and V-gene and J-gene trimming of TCR beta chains was found in a later genetic analysis and replicated in an independent cohort. Strong co-occurrence of HLA alleles, especially DR and DQ, made assigning TCR associations to individual alleles difficult. In a later analysis, about 16,000 TCR beta sequences were associated with specific HLA alleles at a false discovery rate of 0.05. Linkage disequilibrium might explain the correlated functional status among segregating V segments, but an unknown experimental factor could not be excluded. CMV serostatus was the only immune exposure information available for the cohort. Presence/absence analyses assumed roughly uniform sequencing depth across donors, an assumption that may not hold. Some IMGT-functional V segments, including TRBV6-2 and TRBV6-3, could not be told apart with the 87-base-pair reads, so those segments were excluded. A few of the identified cytomegalovirus-associated TCR beta chains were confirmed in vitro to be specific for cytomegalovirus antigens. The study listed 164 TCR beta chains as associated with cytomegalovirus. Most CMV-associated TCR beta chains appeared to be HLA-restricted in a later analysis, and the HLA associations seemed to be driven largely by CMV exposure. In an earlier analysis of around 600 of the donors, most TCR beta V segments were observed in productive rearrangements about 87% or about 30% of the time, broadly matching IMGT annotations. Because HLA typing was missing for some donors at each locus, association tests included only the typed subset. According to the authors, the approach could potentially be generalized to other disease states and immunological phenotypes. A later analysis found that TCR association rates varied across HLA loci, with DRB1 alleles showing the most associated TCRs and HLA-C alleles the fewest.

As concerns this clone: It has no known antigen specificity.

Counted from cysteine to phenylalanine, this CDR3 has 15 amino acids. The CDR3 DNA has 45 bases and is translated from base 1. After removal of 5 bases from V and 6 bases from J, the junction retains 4 bases not matched to a gene. Per the germline V gene (reference sequence), LNHDA is the CDR1 and SQIVND is the CDR2. In total, roughly 670 healthy bone marrow donors made up the cohort. At the time of sampling, all cohort members were nominally healthy, though unrecorded immune exposures were likely present. The donor was CMV seronegative and belonged to the group of 352 seronegative cohort members. A peripheral blood sample was collected from each donor, and TCR beta sequencing was performed on peripheral blood mononuclear cells. Genomic DNA extraction from the blood cell samples was performed with the Qiagen DNeasy Blood Extraction Kit. Libraries came from the immunoSEQ multiplex PCR assay. The multiplex PCR relied on a mix of 60 forward primers for TCR Vbeta segments and 13 reverse primers for TCR Jbeta segments. The CDR3 region of rearranged TCR beta genes was amplified from genomic DNA by a multiplex PCR assay. Amplified TCR beta libraries were sequenced as 87-base-pair reads on the Illumina HiSeq System. The original pipeline was this. In a later analysis, about 80 million unique TCR beta chains were counted across the roughly 670 repertoires, and approximately 11 million of these chains were shared by at least two donors. To remove PCR and sequencing errors, raw reads were error-corrected and collapsed into unique sequences using a nearest-neighbor algorithm that merged closely related sequences. To assign V, D and J gene segments, CDR3 sequences were aligned to IMGT reference sequences. For a sequence to be retained, a match of at least six nucleotides was required to both a V gene segment and a J gene segment. Rearrangements were classified as productive when the CDR3 lacked stop codons and remained in frame with V and J, and all other rearrangements were classified as non-productive. Following IMGT convention, CDR3 was defined as the stretch from the second conserved V-encoded cysteine up to the conserved J-encoded phenylalanine. Sequences without an unambiguous match to a single V gene segment were excluded from the earlier analysis of about 600 of the donors. In an earlier analysis of 450 to 750 of the donors, a V segment was called functional when productive rearrangements were above 56.7%, and segregating when the standard deviation between donors exceeded 5%. A statistical classification framework was built to diagnose cytomegalovirus status from the catalog of TCR beta chain sequences. V and J gene assignment, in a later analysis, came from comparing TCR nucleotide sequences with IMGT/GENE-DB human TR gene sequences. Using the TCRdist pipeline, a later analysis assigned CDR3 sequences along with most-parsimonious VDJ recombination scenarios. A later analysis defined each TCR beta chain by its CDR3 amino acid sequence plus V-gene family, and excluded reads lacking a unique V-gene family. A later analysis removed 600 or so highly shared, low-generation-probability nucleotide sequences to deal with suspected cross-contamination and a sequencing artifact. In a later analysis, a clonal expansion index was calculated for each public chain from normalized within-repertoire ranks of inferred template counts. In a later analysis, generation probabilities were computed with a VDJ recombination model fitted to out-of-frame rearrangements, and the resulting probabilities were checked against IGoR. Hypergeometric tests were used in a later analysis to score TCR-TCR, TCR-HLA and TCR-CMV co-occurrence, with a repertoire-size bias correction applied to the TCR pairs. In a later analysis, false discovery rates were estimated by permuting HLA or CMV assignments 20 times. In a later analysis, co-occurring TCRs were grouped using DBSCAN, with TCRdist sequence similarity added in when clustering inside HLA-allele-positive subsets. Repertoires with fewer than 30,000 or more than 120,000 public chains, plus five repertoires with anomalous nucleotide sharing, were excluded from co-occurrence clustering. The clones in this table, taken by TCRdb from immuneACCESS, are in-frame only. Not every clone is retained; where verified, under half of the shortfall comes from an unresolved V gene, and the cause of the rest is unknown. The V and J calls and clone size were taken over from that table, and D and trimming were inferred from the DNA. This sample's clone table shows about 130,000 clones. Jointly, the top ten make up around 1.5% of the sample.

Sequenced input: PBMCs. The rearrangement joined TRBV19 to TRBJ1-6; TRBD1 aligns with 10 central bases. The receptor's source is a woman aged 40 to 50 in good health and CMV-seronegative. The CDR3 amino acid sequence is: CASSDGQGVNSPLHF. Here is the DNA: TGTGCCAGTAGTGACGGACAGGGGGTTAATTCACCCCTCCACTTT.